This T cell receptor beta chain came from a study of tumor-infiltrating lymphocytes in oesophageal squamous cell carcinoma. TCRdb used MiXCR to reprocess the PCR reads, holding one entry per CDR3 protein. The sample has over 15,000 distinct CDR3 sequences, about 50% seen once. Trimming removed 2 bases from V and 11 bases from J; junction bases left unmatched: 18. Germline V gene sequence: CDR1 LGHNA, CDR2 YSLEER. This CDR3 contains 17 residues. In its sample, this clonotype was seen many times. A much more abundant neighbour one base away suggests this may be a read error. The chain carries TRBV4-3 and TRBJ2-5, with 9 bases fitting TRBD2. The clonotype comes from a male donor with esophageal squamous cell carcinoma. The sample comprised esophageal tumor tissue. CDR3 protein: CASSQRQGGRAGNEQYF. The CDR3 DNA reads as TGCGCCAGCAGCCAACGACAAGGCGGGAGGGCGGGTAATGAGCAGTACTTC.